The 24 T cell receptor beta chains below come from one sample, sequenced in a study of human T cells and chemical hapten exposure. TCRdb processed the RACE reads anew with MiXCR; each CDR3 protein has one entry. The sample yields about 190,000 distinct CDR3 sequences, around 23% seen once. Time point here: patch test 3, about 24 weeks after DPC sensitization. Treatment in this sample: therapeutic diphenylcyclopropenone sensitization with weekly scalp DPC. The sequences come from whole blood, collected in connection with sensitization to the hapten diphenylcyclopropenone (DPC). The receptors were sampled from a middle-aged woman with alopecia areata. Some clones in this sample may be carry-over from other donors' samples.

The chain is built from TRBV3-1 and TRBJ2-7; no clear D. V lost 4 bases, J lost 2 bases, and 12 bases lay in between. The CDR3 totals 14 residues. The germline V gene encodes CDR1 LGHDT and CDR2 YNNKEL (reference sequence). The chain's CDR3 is CASSLYAQPYEQYF. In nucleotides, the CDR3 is TGTGCCAGCAGCCTGTATGCACAGCCCTACGAGCAGTACTTC.

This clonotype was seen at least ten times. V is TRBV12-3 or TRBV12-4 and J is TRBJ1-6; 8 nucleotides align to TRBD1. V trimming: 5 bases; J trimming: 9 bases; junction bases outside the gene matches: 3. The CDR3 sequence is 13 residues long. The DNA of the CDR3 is TGTGCCAGCAGTCCAGGGGGCGGTTCACCCCTCCACTTT. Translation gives CASSPGGGSPLHF.

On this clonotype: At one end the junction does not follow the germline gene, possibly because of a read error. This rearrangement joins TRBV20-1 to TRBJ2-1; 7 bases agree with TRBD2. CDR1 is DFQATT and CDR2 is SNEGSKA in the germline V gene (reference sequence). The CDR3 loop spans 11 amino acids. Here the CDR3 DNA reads TGCAGTGCTACCGTAGCGGGCCCCCCCCACTTC. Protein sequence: CSATVAGPPHF.

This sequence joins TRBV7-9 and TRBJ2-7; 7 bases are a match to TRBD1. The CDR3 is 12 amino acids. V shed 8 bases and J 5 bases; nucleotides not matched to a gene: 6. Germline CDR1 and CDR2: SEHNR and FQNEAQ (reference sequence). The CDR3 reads CASLRGGDEQYF. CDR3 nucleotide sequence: TGTGCCAGCCTGAGAGGGGGCGACGAGCAGTACTTC. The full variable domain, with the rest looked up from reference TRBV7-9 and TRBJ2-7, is DTGVSQNPRHKITKRGQNVTFRCDPISEHNRLYWYRQTLGQGPEFLTYFQNEAQLEKSRLLSDRFSAERPKGSFSTLEIQRTEQGDSAMYLCASLRGGDEQYFGPGTRLTVT.

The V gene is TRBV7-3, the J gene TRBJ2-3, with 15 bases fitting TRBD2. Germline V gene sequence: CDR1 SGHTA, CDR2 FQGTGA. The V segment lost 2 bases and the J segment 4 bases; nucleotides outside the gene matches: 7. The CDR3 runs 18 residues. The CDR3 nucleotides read TGTGCCAGCAGCTTACCCGGACTAGCGGGAGGGAGGGCAGATACGCAGTATTTT. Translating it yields CASSLPGLAGGRADTQYF. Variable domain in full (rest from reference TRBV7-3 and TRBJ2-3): GAGVSQTPSNKVTEKGKYVELRCDPISGHTALYWYRQSLGQGPEFLIYFQGTGAADDSGLPNDRFFAVRPEGSVSTLKIQRTERGDSAVYLCASSLPGLAGGRADTQYFGPGTRLTVL.

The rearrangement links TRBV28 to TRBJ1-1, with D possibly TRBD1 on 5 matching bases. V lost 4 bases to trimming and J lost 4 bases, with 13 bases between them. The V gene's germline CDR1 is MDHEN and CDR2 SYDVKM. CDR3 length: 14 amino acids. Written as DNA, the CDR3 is TGTGCCAGCAGTTGGGGCGGGGCAGGCACTGAAGCTTTCTTT. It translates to CASSWGGAGTEAFF.

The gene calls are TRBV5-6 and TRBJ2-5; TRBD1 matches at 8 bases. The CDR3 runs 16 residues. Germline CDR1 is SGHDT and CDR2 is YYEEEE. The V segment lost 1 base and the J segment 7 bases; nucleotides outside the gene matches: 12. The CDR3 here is CASSLSMGQEEGTQYF. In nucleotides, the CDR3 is TGTGCCAGCAGCTTGAGCATGGGACAGGAAGAGGGGACCCAGTACTTC.

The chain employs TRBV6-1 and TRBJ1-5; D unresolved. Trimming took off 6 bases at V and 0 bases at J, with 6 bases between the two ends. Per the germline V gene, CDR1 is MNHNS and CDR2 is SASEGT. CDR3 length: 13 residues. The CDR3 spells CASSGLSNQPQHF. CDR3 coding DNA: TGTGCCAGCAGCGGCCTTAGCAATCAGCCCCAGCATTTT.

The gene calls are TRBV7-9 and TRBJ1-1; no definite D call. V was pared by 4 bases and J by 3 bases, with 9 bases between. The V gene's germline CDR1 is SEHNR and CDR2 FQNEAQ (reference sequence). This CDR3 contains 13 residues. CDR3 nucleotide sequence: TGTGCCAGCAGCTCGAGGGAGTACACTGAAGCTTTCTTT. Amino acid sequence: CASSSREYTEAFF. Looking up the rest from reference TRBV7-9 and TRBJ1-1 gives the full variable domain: DTGVSQNPRHKITKRGQNVTFRCDPISEHNRLYWYRQTLGQGPEFLTYFQNEAQLEKSRLLSDRFSAERPKGSFSTLEIQRTEQGDSAMYLCASSSREYTEAFFGQGTRLTVV.

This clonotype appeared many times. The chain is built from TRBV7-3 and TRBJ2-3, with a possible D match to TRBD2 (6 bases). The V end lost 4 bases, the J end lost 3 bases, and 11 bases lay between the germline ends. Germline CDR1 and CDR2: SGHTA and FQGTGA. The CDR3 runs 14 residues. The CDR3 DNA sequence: TGTGCCAGCAGCTACGACGCGGGGACAGATACGCAGTATTTT. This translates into CASSYDAGTDTQYF.

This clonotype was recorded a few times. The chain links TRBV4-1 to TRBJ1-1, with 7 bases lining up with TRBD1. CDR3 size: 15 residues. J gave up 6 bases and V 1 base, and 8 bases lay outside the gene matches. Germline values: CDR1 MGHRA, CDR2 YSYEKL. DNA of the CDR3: TGCGCCAGCAGCCAAGGGATAATTACAGGGGCTGAAGCTTTCTTT. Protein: CASSQGIITGAEAFF.

The CDR3 nucleotides read TGTGCCATCAGCGAAGGACAGTATAGCAATCAGCCCCAGCATTTT. This translates into CAISEGQYSNQPQHF. The J gene is TRBJ1-5, the V gene TRBV10-3; tentative D call: TRBD1 (6 bases). The ends were cut back, 6 bases at V and 0 bases at J, with 12 bases in the middle. This CDR3 is built from 15 residues. Germline CDR1 and CDR2: ENHRY and SYGVKD.

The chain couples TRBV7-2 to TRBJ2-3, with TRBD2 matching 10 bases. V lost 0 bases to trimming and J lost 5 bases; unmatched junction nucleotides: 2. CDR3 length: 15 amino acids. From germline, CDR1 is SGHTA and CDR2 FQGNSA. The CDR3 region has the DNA TGTGCCAGCAGCTTAGCCCGACTAGCGGGAGATACGCAGTATTTT. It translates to CASSLARLAGDTQYF.

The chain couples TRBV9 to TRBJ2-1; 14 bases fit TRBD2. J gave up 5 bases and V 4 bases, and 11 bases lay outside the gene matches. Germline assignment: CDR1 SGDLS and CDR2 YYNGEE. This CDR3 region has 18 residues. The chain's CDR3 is CASSSRGTSGSTDNEQFF. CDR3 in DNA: TGTGCCAGCAGCTCGAGAGGGACTAGCGGGAGTACCGACAATGAGCAGTTCTTC.

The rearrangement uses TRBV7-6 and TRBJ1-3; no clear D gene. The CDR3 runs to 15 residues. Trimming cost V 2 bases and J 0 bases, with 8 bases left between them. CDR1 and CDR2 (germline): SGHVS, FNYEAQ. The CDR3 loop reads CASSLMEASGNTIYF. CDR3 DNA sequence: TGTGCCAGCAGCTTAATGGAGGCCTCTGGAAACACCATATATTTT.

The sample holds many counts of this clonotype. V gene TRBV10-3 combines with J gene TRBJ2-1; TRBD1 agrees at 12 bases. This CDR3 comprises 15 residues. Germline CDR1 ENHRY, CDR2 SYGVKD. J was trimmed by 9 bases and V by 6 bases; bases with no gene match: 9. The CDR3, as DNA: TGTGCCATCAGGTCCCGGGACAGGGGGCTGGTTGAGCAGTTCTTC. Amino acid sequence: CAIRSRDRGLVEQFF.

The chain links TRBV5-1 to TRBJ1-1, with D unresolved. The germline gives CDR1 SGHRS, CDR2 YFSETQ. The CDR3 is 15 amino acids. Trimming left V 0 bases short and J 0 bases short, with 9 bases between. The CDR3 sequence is CASSLEGDMNTEAFF. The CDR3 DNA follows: TGCGCCAGCAGCTTGGAGGGCGATATGAACACTGAAGCTTTCTTT.

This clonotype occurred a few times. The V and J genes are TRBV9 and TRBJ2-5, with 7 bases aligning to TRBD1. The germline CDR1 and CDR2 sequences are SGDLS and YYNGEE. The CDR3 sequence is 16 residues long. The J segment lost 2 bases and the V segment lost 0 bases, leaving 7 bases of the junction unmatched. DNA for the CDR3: TGTGCCAGCAGCGTAGCACCGGGACAGCTGCAAGAGACCCAGTACTTC. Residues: CASSVAPGQLQETQYF.

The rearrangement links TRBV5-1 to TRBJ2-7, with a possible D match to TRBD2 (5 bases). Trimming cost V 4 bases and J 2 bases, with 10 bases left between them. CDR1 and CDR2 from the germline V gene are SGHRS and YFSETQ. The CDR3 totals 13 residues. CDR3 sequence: CASSPDGTYEQYF. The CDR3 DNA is TGCGCCAGCAGCCCGGACGGGACCTACGAGCAGTACTTC.

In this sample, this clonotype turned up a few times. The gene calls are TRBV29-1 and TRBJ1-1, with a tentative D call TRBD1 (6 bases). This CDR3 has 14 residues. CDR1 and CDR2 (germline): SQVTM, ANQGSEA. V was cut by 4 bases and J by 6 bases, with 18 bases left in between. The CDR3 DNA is TGCAGCGTTGTAGGGACACCCAGTAGCGCTGAAGCTTTCTTT. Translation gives CSVVGTPSSAEAFF.

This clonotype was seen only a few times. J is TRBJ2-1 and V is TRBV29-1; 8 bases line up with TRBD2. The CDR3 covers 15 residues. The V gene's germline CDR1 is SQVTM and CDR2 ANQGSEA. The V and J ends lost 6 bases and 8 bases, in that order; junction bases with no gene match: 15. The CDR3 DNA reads TGCAGCGTCCGGGGGGGGACTAATCTTATCTATGAGCAGTTCTTC. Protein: CSVRGGTNLIYEQFF.

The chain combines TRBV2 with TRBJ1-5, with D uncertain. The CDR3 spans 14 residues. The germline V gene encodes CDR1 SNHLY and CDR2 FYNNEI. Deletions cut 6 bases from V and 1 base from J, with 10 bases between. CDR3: CASSDQESNQPQHF. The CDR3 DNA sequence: TGTGCCAGCAGCGACCAGGAGAGCAATCAGCCCCAGCATTTT.

CDR3 sequence reads: CASSDAGGNSPLHF. The DNA of the CDR3 is TGTGCCAGCAGTGATGCAGGGGGCAATTCACCCCTCCACTTT. This chain connects TRBV6-1 to TRBJ1-6, with 8 bases lining up with TRBD1. CDR1 is MNHNS and CDR2 is SASEGT in the germline V gene. The CDR3 loop spans 14 amino acids. V lost 3 bases and J lost 7; bases outside the gene matches: 2.

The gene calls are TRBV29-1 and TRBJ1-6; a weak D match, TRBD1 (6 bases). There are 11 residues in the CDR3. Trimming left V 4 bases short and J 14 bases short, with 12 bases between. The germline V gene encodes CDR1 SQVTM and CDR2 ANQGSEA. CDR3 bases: TGCAGCGTTGTCAGGGGCGGGACCCTCCACTTT. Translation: CSVVRGGTLHF.